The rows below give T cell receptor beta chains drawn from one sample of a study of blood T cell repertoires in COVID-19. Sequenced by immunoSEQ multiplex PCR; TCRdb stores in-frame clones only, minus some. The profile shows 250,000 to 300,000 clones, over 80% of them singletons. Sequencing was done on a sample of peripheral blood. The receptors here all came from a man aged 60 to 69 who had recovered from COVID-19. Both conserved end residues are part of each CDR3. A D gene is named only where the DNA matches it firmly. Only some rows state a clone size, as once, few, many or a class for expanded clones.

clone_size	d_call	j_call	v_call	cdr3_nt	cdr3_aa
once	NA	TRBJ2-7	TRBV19	TGTGCCAGTACTCAAACAGGGCTAGGCTTGGAGCAGTACTTC	CASTQTGLGLEQYF
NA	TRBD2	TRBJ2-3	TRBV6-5	TGTGCCACCGCGGGGGTCACAGATACGCAGTATTTT	CATAGVTDTQYF
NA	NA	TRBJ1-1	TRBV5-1	TGCGCCAGCAGCTTGGGACAGACAAACACTGAAGCTTTCTTT	CASSLGQTNTEAFF
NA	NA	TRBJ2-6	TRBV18	TGTGCCAGCTCAACAGCCTCTGGGGCCAACGTCCTGACTTTC	CASSTASGANVLTF
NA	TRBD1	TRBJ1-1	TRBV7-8	TGTGCCAGCAGCACCGGCAGGGGGATGAACACTGAAGCTTTCTTT	CASSTGRGMNTEAFF
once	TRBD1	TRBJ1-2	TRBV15	TGTGCCACCAGCAGGGACAGGTATGGCTACACCTTC	CATSRDRYGYTF
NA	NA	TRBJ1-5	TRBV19	TGTGCCAGTAGTCTTACGGGTGGTTGGGTTTATCAGCCCCAGCATTTT	CASSLTGGWVYQPQHF
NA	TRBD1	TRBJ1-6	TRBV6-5	TGTGCCAGCACCAAGGGACAGGGGTATTCACCCCTCCACTTT	CASTKGQGYSPLHF
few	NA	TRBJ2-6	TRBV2	TGTGCCAGCAGCCCTGACAGCTCTGGGGCCAACGTCCTGACTTTC	CASSPDSSGANVLTF
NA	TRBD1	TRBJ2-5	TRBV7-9	TGTGCCAGCAGTTCGACAGGGGGCCTTTTGGAGACCCAGTACTTC	CASSSTGGLLETQYF
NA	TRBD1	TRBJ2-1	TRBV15	TGTGCCACCAGCAGAGTGAACAGGGGCGGGGAGCAGTTCTTC	CATSRVNRGGEQFF
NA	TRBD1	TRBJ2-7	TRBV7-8	TGTGCCAGCAGCGCGACAGGGGGTCGAAACTACGAGCAGTACTTC	CASSATGGRNYEQYF
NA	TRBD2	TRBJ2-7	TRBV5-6	TGTGCCAGCAGCTTGGGATTAGGGACTAGCGGGAGGTACGAGCAGTACTTC	CASSLGLGTSGRYEQYF
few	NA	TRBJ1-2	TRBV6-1	TGTGCCAGCAGTGATTTGAGCCGTGGCTACACCTTC	CASSDLSRGYTF
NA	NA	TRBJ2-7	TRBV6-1	TGTGCCAGCAGTGACCTACAGGGATTCGAGCAGTACTTC	CASSDLQGFEQYF
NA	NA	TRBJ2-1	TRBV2	TGTGCCAGCAGTGAAGCGCGTCGGGGAAATGAGCAGTTCTTC	CASSEARRGNEQFF
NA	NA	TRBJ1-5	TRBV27	TGTGCCAGCAGTTCATCCCCCGCGCGGTACAATCAGCCCCAGCATTTT	CASSSSPARYNQPQHF
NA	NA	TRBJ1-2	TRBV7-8	TGTGCCAGCAGCTTAGCGCAGGGAGGTGGTGGCTACACCTTC	CASSLAQGGGGYTF
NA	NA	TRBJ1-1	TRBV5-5	TGTGCCAGCAGCTTGGGGCTTTTTGGTACAGCTTTCTTT	CASSLGLFGTAFF
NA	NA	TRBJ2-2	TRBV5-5	TGTGCCAGCAGCTTCTTTGTGGCGGGAACCGGGGAGCTGTTTTTT	CASSFFVAGTGELFF
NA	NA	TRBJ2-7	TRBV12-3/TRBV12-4	TGTGCCAGCAGTCAGGGGATCTACGAGCAGTACTTC	CASSQGIYEQYF
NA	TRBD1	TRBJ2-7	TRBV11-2	TGTGCCAGCAGCTTAGGGACAGGCCCTAGCGAGCAGTACTTC	CASSLGTGPSEQYF
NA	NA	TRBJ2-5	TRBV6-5	TGTGCCAGCTCTCCTAGTGGGTACCAAGAGACCCAGTACTTC	CASSPSGYQETQYF
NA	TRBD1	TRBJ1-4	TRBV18	TGTGCCAGCTCAACAACAGGGGCAACTAATGAAAAACTGTTTTTT	CASSTTGATNEKLFF
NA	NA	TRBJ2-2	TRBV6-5	TGTGCCAGCAGCCACCGAACATCGAACACCGGGGAGCTGTTTTTT	CASSHRTSNTGELFF
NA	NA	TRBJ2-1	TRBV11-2	TGTGCCAGCAGCCCCCGACAGGTTGCGAATGAGCAGTTCTTC	CASSPRQVANEQFF
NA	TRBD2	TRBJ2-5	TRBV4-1	TGCGCCAGCAGCCAACTCGGGACTAGCGGGGCCCCAGGAACCCAGTACTTC	CASSQLGTSGAPGTQYF
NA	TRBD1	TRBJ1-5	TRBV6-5	TGTGCCAGCCGGGACAGGGAGTACCAGCCCCAGCATTTT	CASRDREYQPQHF
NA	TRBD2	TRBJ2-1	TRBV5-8	TGTGCCAGCAGCTCCGGGACTAGCGGGAGAGATGAGCAGTTCTTC	CASSSGTSGRDEQFF
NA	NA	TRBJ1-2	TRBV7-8	TGTGCCAGCAGCTTAGGGGGCAACTATGGCTACACCTTC	CASSLGGNYGYTF
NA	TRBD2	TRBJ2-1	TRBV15	TGTGCCACCAGCAGTAACCTAGCGGGGACCTACAATGAGCAGTTCTTC	CATSSNLAGTYNEQFF
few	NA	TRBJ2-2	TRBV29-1	TGCAGCGTTGGACAGAGAAACACCGGGGAGCTGTTTTTT	CSVGQRNTGELFF
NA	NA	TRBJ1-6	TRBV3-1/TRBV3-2	TGTGCCAGCAGCCCCCGACAGGAGCGGGGACCCCTCCACTTT	CASSPRQERGPLHF